This is a list of T cell receptor beta chains from one sample in a study of blood T cell repertoires in COVID-19. The method was immunoSEQ multiplex PCR; TCRdb's version includes in-frame clones alone and lacks a portion of them. The sample lists about 250,000 clones, nearly 90% occurring once. Sequencing input: peripheral blood. The source of these receptors is a man younger than 35 with active or convalescent COVID-19. CDR3s leave out the opening cysteine and the closing phenylalanine or tryptophan.

J	V	CDR3
TRBJ2-7	TRBV11-2	ASSLELQGAFYEQY
TRBJ2-1	TRBV20-1	SASRLAAYNEQF
TRBJ2-7	TRBV9	ASSAGTGGREQY
TRBJ2-5	TRBV5-1	ASSLLGQQETQY
TRBJ2-2	TRBV28	ASSFQGFGELF
TRBJ2-5	TRBV6-5	ASSYSATQETQY
TRBJ2-7	TRBV10-2	ASIGQGYEQY
TRBJ1-5	TRBV5-1	ASSFSQGAQGPQH
TRBJ2-1	TRBV7-2	ASSLAGFGGQF
TRBJ1-2	TRBV2	ASSEVQGGGYT
TRBJ2-3	TRBV9	ASSLRRTDNTDTQY
TRBJ1-5	TRBV7-8	ASSLVGRVGNQPQH
TRBJ2-7	TRBV7-9	ASSLTGSAEQY
TRBJ2-3	TRBV6-5	ASRGTGARADTQY